This passage covers 10 T cell receptor beta chains from one sample sequenced in a study of T cell repertoires in cytomegalovirus infection. MiXCR was run by TCRdb on the reads, yielding one entry per CDR3 protein. Here the sample spans fewer than 300,000 distinct CDR3 sequences, 20% to 30% being singletons. The specimen sequenced was PBMCs. The receptors here all came from a human donor in good health (CMV status not recorded). Some clones in this sample may be carry-over from other donors' samples.

V usage is TRBV7-2 and J usage is TRBJ2-2; TRBD1 aligns across 7 bases. CDR3 length equals 14 residues. Losses at the gene ends were 5 bases for V and 6 bases for J; bases not matched to a gene: 6. In germline, CDR1 is SGHTA, CDR2 FQGNSA. The CDR3 is CASSPTGVPGELFF. In DNA form, the CDR3 reads TGTGCCAGCAGCCCCACAGGGGTACCCGGGGAGCTGTTTTTT.

This clonotype has at least ten counts. The V call is TRBV7-2, the J call TRBJ1-1, with D unresolved. In germline, CDR1 is SGHTA, CDR2 FQGNSA. CDR3 length: 16 residues. V was shortened by 2 bases and J by 1 base, with 14 bases between the two germline ends. The CDR3 reads CASSLMGSGTNTEAFF. CDR3 DNA: TGTGCCAGCAGCTTAATGGGTTCGGGCACGAACACTGAAGCTTTCTTT.

This sequence joins TRBV3-1 and TRBJ1-1, with D hard to call. Germline-derived CDR1 and CDR2 are LGHDT and YNNKEL (reference sequence). V dropped 3 bases and J dropped 1 base, with 12 bases sitting between them. The CDR3 loop spans 15 amino acids. The CDR3 reads CASSHLRSRNTEAFF. The CDR3, as DNA: TGTGCCAGCAGCCATCTGCGGTCACGGAACACTGAAGCTTTCTTT.

This clonotype showed up many times. The chain's CDR3 is CASSAGRMNTEAFF. The CDR3 DNA follows: TGTGCCAGCAGTGCAGGGCGAATGAACACTGAAGCTTTCTTT. The rearrangement links TRBV7-2 to TRBJ1-1, with D maybe TRBD1 (5 bases). V was clipped by 6 bases and J by 0 bases, with 11 bases between them. Germline-derived CDR1 and CDR2 are SGHTA and FQGNSA. This CDR3 is 14 amino acids long.

The chain carries TRBV6-2 or TRBV6-3 and TRBJ1-2; TRBD1 agrees at 8 bases. Germline-derived CDR1 and CDR2 are MNHEY and SVGEGT. There are 16 residues in the CDR3. V shed 5 bases and J 3 bases; nucleotides not matched to a gene: 11. CDR3 region: CASSLQGTGAYYGYTF. CDR3 coding DNA: TGTGCCAGCAGTCTGCAGGGGACAGGAGCATACTATGGCTACACCTTC.

The table lists this clonotype with many counts. A much larger clone lies a single base off, so this may be a read error. The rearrangement uses TRBV7-2 and TRBJ1-1; D may be TRBD1 (6 bases). The germline gives CDR1 SGHTA, CDR2 FQGNSA. With 1 base removed from V and 0 bases from J, the gap between germline ends came to 6 bases. CDR3 length equals 14 residues. The CDR3 region is CASSLGDMNTEAFF. The CDR3 bases are TGTGCCAGCAGCTTAGGGGACATGAACACTGAAGCTTTCTTT.

In its sample, this clonotype was seen many times. The chain recombines TRBV7-8 with TRBJ2-3; D gene unclear. This CDR3 has 12 residues. Germline V gene lookup returns CDR1 SGHVS and CDR2 FQNEAQ. V lost 2 bases and J 1 base, leaving 1 base between the germline ends. The CDR3 DNA follows: TGTGCCAGCAGCTTACGCACAGATACGCAGTATTTT. Translated: CASSLRTDTQYF.

This clonotype was detected only once. The chain links TRBV25-1 to TRBJ2-1; 11 bases align to TRBD1. CDR1 is MGHDK, CDR2 SYGVNS, per germline. V was pared by 3 bases and J by 4 bases, with 5 bases of the junction left unmatched. This CDR3 has 16 amino acids. This CDR3 reads CASSDRTGGSYNEQFF. The CDR3 DNA sequence: TGTGCCAGCAGTGACAGGACAGGGGGCTCATACAATGAGCAGTTCTTC.

This clonotype showed up just a few times. This chain links TRBV5-4 with TRBJ2-3; 12 bases are a match to TRBD2. Unmatched junction bases numbered 9, after V lost 4 bases and J lost 6 bases. CDR3 size: 16 residues. Germline loops: CDR1 SGHNT, CDR2 YYREEE (reference sequence). CDR3 amino acids: CASSPSSGGALDTQYF. The DNA for the CDR3 is TGTGCCAGCAGCCCCTCTAGCGGGGGGGCTCTTGATACGCAGTATTTT.

CDR3 DNA: TGTGCCAGCAGTTTAAAGCCTAGCGGGGGGTGGGAGCAGTTCTTC. It yields the protein CASSLKPSGGWEQFF. V is TRBV12-3 or TRBV12-4 and J is TRBJ2-1, with 11 bases lining up with TRBD2. The CDR3 is 15 residues long. V gave up 2 bases and J gave up 10 bases; unmatched junction bases: 7.